The 15 T cell receptor beta chains below all came from one sample that was sequenced in a study of prognosis after radiotherapy for stage I lung cancer. Two-round multiplex PCR amplified TCR beta CDR3 from genomic DNA. Gene-specific primers for each TRBV and TRBJ gene drove first-round PCR. TCRdb re-analysed the multiplex PCR reads in MiXCR, keeping a single row per CDR3 protein. The sample carries around 16,000 distinct CDR3 sequences, approximately 44% recorded once. Sequenced here: PBMCs, sampled before or after stereotactic body radiation therapy (not recorded which). These receptor sequences come from a donor aged 50 or older with non-small cell lung cancer.

This clonotype has ten or more counts. The chain carries TRBV30 and TRBJ2-1; D is perhaps TRBD1 (5 bases). The germline gives CDR1 GTSNPN, CDR2 SVGIG (reference sequence). CDR3 length equals 15 residues. V was pared by 0 bases and J by 7 bases, with 16 bases between. As DNA, the CDR3 is TGTGCCTGGAGTGTAGGGTCAGGGTTGGGGAATGAGCAGTTCTTC. It yields the protein CAWSVGSGLGNEQFF.

Many counts were recorded for this clonotype. The gene calls are TRBV15 and TRBJ1-5; perhaps TRBD1 as D (5 bases). CDR1 is LNHNV and CDR2 is YYDKDF in the germline V gene (reference sequence). Trimming cost V 2 bases and J 3 bases, with 14 bases left between them. This CDR3 spans 16 amino acids. The CDR3: CATSRNPTAPNQPQHF. The CDR3 DNA reads as TGTGCCACCAGCAGAAACCCGACAGCCCCCAATCAGCCCCAGCATTTT.

CDR3 protein: CASSDPGQGTNEKLFF. The CDR3 DNA sequence: TGTGCCAGCAGTGACCCGGGACAGGGCACTAATGAAAAACTGTTTTTT. The chain links TRBV6-2 or TRBV6-3 to TRBJ1-4; 9 positions match TRBD1. V was clipped by 5 bases and J by 2 bases; unmatched bases: 6. Germline V gene data show CDR1 as MNHEY and CDR2 as SVGEGT. CDR3 length equals 16 residues.

V and J are TRBV20-1 and TRBJ2-5; perhaps TRBD2 as D (6 bases). The CDR3 loop spans 13 amino acids. The V gene lost 6 bases and the J gene lost 5 bases, with 16 bases spanning the gap. Germline loops: CDR1 DFQATT, CDR2 SNEGSKA (reference sequence). The CDR3 DNA reads TGCAGTGCCCCACTGGCGGGGATTGAGACCCAGTACTTC. Translating gives CSAPLAGIETQYF.

This clonotype was detected many times. V and J are TRBV6-1 and TRBJ1-4; D call uncertain. The CDR3 spans 12 residues. Germline V gene data show CDR1 as MNHNS and CDR2 as SASEGT. V was shortened by 2 bases and J by 4 bases, with 2 bases between the two germline ends. The CDR3 bases are TGTGCCAGCAGTGAACATAATGAAAAACTGTTTTTT. This translates into CASSEHNEKLFF.

This clonotype was recorded many times. The chain combines TRBV6-1 with TRBJ1-2; weak D call: TRBD1 (5 bases). Germline values: CDR1 MNHNS, CDR2 SASEGT. Trimming left V 4 bases short and J 5 bases short, with 11 bases between. This CDR3 contains 13 residues. DNA of the CDR3: TGTGCCAGCAGTGGAGGGGTTAGATATGGCTACACCTTC. This translates into CASSGGVRYGYTF.

In its sample, this clonotype was seen many times. Written as DNA, the CDR3 is TGCAGTGCTAGGGGTTCACGGGTGCCCACCTACGAGCAGTACTTC. Protein product: CSARGSRVPTYEQYF. The chain carries TRBV20-1 and TRBJ2-7; no firm D call. CDR1 and CDR2 from the germline V gene are DFQATT and SNEGSKA (reference sequence). V was clipped by 3 bases and J by 2 bases, with 17 bases between them. There are 15 residues in the CDR3.

This clonotype was seen at least ten times. V is TRBV6-5 and J is TRBJ2-1, with a weak D call TRBD2 (5 bases). V gave up 0 bases and J gave up 8 bases, with 5 bases separating them. This CDR3 has 12 residues. CDR1 and CDR2 from the germline V gene are MNHEY and SVGAGI. In DNA, the CDR3 is TGTGCCAGCAGTTACTCGAGGGATGAGCAGTTCTTC. Amino acids: CASSYSRDEQFF.

This clonotype is medium-sized by share. This chain connects TRBV6-1 to TRBJ2-2; TRBD1 is a possible D gene (6 bases). Trimming cost V 6 bases and J 3 bases, with 14 bases left between them. The CDR3 consists of 15 residues. Per the germline V gene, CDR1 is MNHNS and CDR2 is SASEGT. CDR3 residues: CASRGHDGDTGELFF. The CDR3 DNA reads as TGTGCCAGCAGGGGACACGACGGAGACACCGGGGAGCTGTTTTTT.

Many counts were recorded for this clonotype. The chain recombines TRBV3-1 with TRBJ2-1; 10 bases map to TRBD2. The CDR3 loop spans 16 amino acids. J gave up 5 bases and V 2 bases, and 6 bases lay outside the gene matches. The germline CDR1 and CDR2 sequences are LGHDT and YNNKEL (reference sequence). CDR3 in amino acids: CASSQRGLARDNEQFF. The CDR3 DNA follows: TGTGCCAGCAGCCAACGGGGACTAGCGCGCGACAATGAGCAGTTCTTC.

This clonotype has ten or more counts. V usage is TRBV4-1 and J usage is TRBJ2-7, with D hard to call. Trimming removed 0 bases from V and 4 bases from J, with 4 bases in between. CDR1 MGHRA and CDR2 YSYEKL come from the germline V gene. There are 12 residues in the CDR3. CDR3 sequence reads: CASSQDRYEQYF. DNA of the CDR3: TGCGCCAGCAGCCAAGATAGGTACGAGCAGTACTTC.

In this sample, this clonotype turned up many times. The V gene is TRBV2, the J gene TRBJ2-4; TRBD1 might be the D (5 bases). With 8 bases removed from V and 0 bases from J, the gap between germline ends came to 14 bases. Germline CDR1 and CDR2: SNHLY and FYNNEI. The CDR3 has 15 residues. This CDR3 is CASSRALIAKNIQYF. The CDR3 coding sequence is TGTGCCAGCTCCAGGGCACTGATAGCCAAAAACATTCAGTACTTC.

About this clonotype: This sequence is one base from a far larger clone and is likely a read error. V usage is TRBV7-9 and J usage is TRBJ2-7; D might be TRBD1 (6 bases). The germline gives CDR1 SEHNR, CDR2 FQNEAQ (reference sequence). The CDR3 spans 14 residues. This CDR3 reads CASSPLGGAYEQYF. Here the CDR3 DNA reads TGCGCCAGCAGCCCTCTAGGGGGTGCCTACGAGCAGTACTTC.

Ten or more counts support this clonotype. The rearrangement uses TRBV7-9 and TRBJ2-7; the D gene is possibly TRBD2 (6 bases). In germline, CDR1 is SEHNR, CDR2 FQNEAQ (reference sequence). The V gene lost 8 bases and the J gene lost 2 bases, with 13 bases spanning the gap. CDR3 length: 13 residues. This chain's CDR3 is CASSGTVTYEQYF. The CDR3 DNA reads as TGTGCCAGCTCCGGGACTGTTACCTACGAGCAGTACTTC.

This clonotype was counted a single time. The chain uses TRBV20-1 and TRBJ2-3; TRBD2 agrees at 13 bases. V lost 1 base to trimming and J lost 5 bases; unmatched junction nucleotides: 12. The CDR3 spans 18 residues. Germline V gene data show CDR1 as DFQATT and CDR2 as SNEGSKA (reference sequence). CDR3 nucleotides: TGCAGTGCTAGAGCATTTTTTGGACTAGCGGGAGCGGTAGATACGCAGTATTTT. Its translation: CSARAFFGLAGAVDTQYF.